This T cell receptor beta chain emerged from a study of control samples from healthy donors and cancer patients. Germline V CDR1 and CDR2: MNHNS, SASEGT. This CDR3 has 15 residues. The ends were cut back, 3 bases at V and 2 bases at J, with 10 bases in the middle. Measured with immunoSEQ multiplex PCR; TCRdb has only the in-frame clones, and not every one. The data show 140,000 or so clones, with 75% to 95% seen just once and 3% to 4% held by the top ten. The sample taken for sequencing was blood. The receptor's source is a man aged 30 to 39 in good health. The rearrangement uses TRBV6-1 and TRBJ2-2; D is perhaps TRBD2 (6 bases). CDR3 bases: TGTGCCAGCAGTGATGGGAGGTATAACACCGGGGAGCTGTTTTTT. This encodes CASSDGRYNTGELFF.